Following are 10 T cell receptor beta chains from one sample sequenced in a study of OX40 agonist ivuxolimab in advanced cancers. Measured with immunoSEQ multiplex PCR; TCRdb has only the in-frame clones, and not every one. Seen here are about 94,000 clones, around nine tenths observed once, and the top ten hold 0.3% to 0.35%. The sample was CD4+ or CD8+ T cells sorted from blood, taken in a trial of the OX40 agonist ivuxolimab. All receptors come from an adult with an advanced solid tumor such as melanoma, head and neck, liver or kidney cancer.

This clone was picked up one time. The rearrangement uses TRBV7-2 and TRBJ2-7; unclear D gene. Germline lookup yields CDR1 SGHTA and CDR2 FQGNSA. CDR3 size: 15 residues. Trimming left V 2 bases short and J 0 bases short, with 11 bases between. CDR3 in amino acids: CASSLSRTGSYEQYF. The CDR3 bases are TGTGCCAGCAGCTTAAGCCGGACGGGCTCCTACGAGCAGTACTTC.

This rearrangement joins TRBV14 to TRBJ2-3; maybe TRBD2 (6 bases). V shed 2 bases and J shed 6 bases, with 15 bases lying between them. Germline CDR1 and CDR2: SGHDN and FVKESK. The CDR3 spans 15 residues. DNA for the CDR3: TGTGCCAGCAGCCAATCTGTCGGGGGATACGATACGCAGTATTTT. This translates into CASSQSVGGYDTQYF. Based on the CDR3 plus reference TRBV14 and TRBJ2-3, the full variable domain is EAGVTQFPSHSVIEKGQTVTLRCDPISGHDNLYWYRRVMGKEIKFLLHFVKESKQDESGMPNNRFLAERTGGTYSTLKVQPAELEDSGVYFCASSQSVGGYDTQYFGPGTRLTVL.

This clone showed up just once. V and J are TRBV18 and TRBJ1-4, with 9 bases fitting TRBD1. Germline V gives CDR1 KGHSH, CDR2 LQKENI. The CDR3 is 15 amino acids. V dropped 3 bases and J dropped 8; count of bases not matched to a gene: 7. The CDR3 is CASSPSGQGGEKLFF. The DNA for the CDR3 is TGTGCCAGCTCACCTTCGGGACAGGGTGGGGAAAAACTGTTTTTT.

This clone was observed a few times. This rearrangement joins TRBV9 to TRBJ1-1; D not resolved. Deletions cut 3 bases from V and 0 bases from J, with 9 bases between. The CDR3 length is 14 residues. Germline CDR1 reads SGDLS; CDR2 reads YYNGEE. The CDR3 spells CASSEDPLNTEAFF. In nucleotides, the CDR3 is TGTGCCAGCAGCGAAGACCCATTGAACACTGAAGCTTTCTTT. The full variable domain, rest sourced from reference TRBV9 and TRBJ1-1, is DSGVTQTPKHLITATGQRVTLRCSPRSGDLSVYWYQQSLDQGLQFLIQYYNGEERAKGNILERFSAQQFPDLHSELNLSSLELGDSALYFCASSEDPLNTEAFFGQGTRLTVV.

The gene calls are TRBV4-2 and TRBJ2-3; 9 bases fit TRBD2. V was clipped by 0 bases and J by 7 bases; unmatched bases: 8. CDR1 LGHNA and CDR2 YNFKEQ come from the germline V gene. This CDR3 has 16 amino acids. The CDR3 DNA reads as TGTGCCAGCAGCCAAGATGGTAGCGGGGGAGGGAATACGCAGTATTTT. Translation gives CASSQDGSGGGNTQYF.

The chain combines TRBV6-5 with TRBJ2-7, with D possibly being TRBD1 or TRBD2 (5 bases each). The CDR3 consists of 13 residues. Per germline, CDR1 MNHEY and CDR2 SVGAGI. V lost 6 bases, J lost 2 bases, and 11 bases lay in between. DNA of the CDR3: TGTGCCAGCAGCCGGGACGGGGCCTACGAGCAGTACTTC. It translates to CASSRDGAYEQYF.

The chain carries TRBV27 and TRBJ2-1; 8 bases align to TRBD2. CDR1 and CDR2 from the germline V gene are MNHEY and SMNVEV (reference sequence). V lost 5 bases, J lost 10 bases, and 7 bases stayed unmatched. The CDR3 runs 13 residues. This CDR3 is CASSGYRGGEQFF. The CDR3 bases are TGTGCCAGCAGTGGGTACCGGGGGGGAGAGCAGTTCTTC.

The rearrangement uses TRBV15 and TRBJ1-4; TRBD1 agrees at 7 bases. Germline lookup yields CDR1 LNHNV and CDR2 YYDKDF (reference sequence). This CDR3 has 16 amino acids. The trim removed 1 base at V and 2 bases at J, leaving 4 bases unmatched. CDR3 region: CATSRAQGITNEKLFF. In nucleotides, the CDR3 is TGTGCCACCAGCAGAGCACAGGGGATCACTAATGAAAAACTGTTTTTT.

The CDR3 sequence is CASRTSGVRIDEQFF. The CDR3 coding sequence is TGCGCCAGCAGGACTAGCGGGGTGAGAATAGATGAGCAGTTCTTC. The V and J genes are TRBV5-1 and TRBJ2-1; 11 bases are shared with TRBD2. The CDR3 has 15 amino acids. Germline CDR1 is SGHRS and CDR2 is YFSETQ. Trimming at V came to 5 bases and at J to 8 bases, leaving 9 bases not matched to a gene.

The V gene is TRBV18, the J gene TRBJ2-2; 7 nucleotides agree with TRBD1. The CDR3 is 17 residues long. V trimming: 3 bases; J trimming: 0 bases; junction bases outside the gene matches: 7. Looked up from germline, CDR1 is KGHSH and CDR2 is LQKENI. The CDR3 here is CASSPKEGAPNTGELFF. The CDR3, as DNA: TGTGCCAGCTCACCGAAAGAGGGGGCCCCGAACACCGGGGAGCTGTTTTTT. Variable domain in full (rest from reference TRBV18 and TRBJ2-2): NAGVMQNPRHLVRRRGQEARLRCSPMKGHSHVYWYRQLPEEGLKFMVYLQKENIIDESGMPKERFSAEFPKEGPSILRIQQVVRGDSAAYFCASSPKEGAPNTGELFFGEGSRLTVL.